A single sample is the source of the 4 T cell receptor beta chains below, sequenced in a study of OX40 agonist ivuxolimab in advanced cancers. This table comes from immunoSEQ multiplex PCR, and its TCRdb copy is limited to in-frame clones, with some not included. This table holds roughly 55,000 clones, roughly three quarters found once. This specimen was CD4+ or CD8+ T cells sorted from blood, taken in a trial of the OX40 agonist ivuxolimab. The receptors originated from an adult with an advanced solid tumor such as melanoma, head and neck, liver or kidney cancer.

The gene calls are TRBV28 and TRBJ2-1; D is uncertain. V was trimmed by 3 bases and J by 7 bases, leaving 13 bases between them. Germline loops: CDR1 MDHEN, CDR2 SYDVKM. This CDR3 has 14 amino acids. The CDR3 sequence is CASSLPPGRNEQFF. In nucleotides, the CDR3 is TGTGCCAGCAGTTTGCCCCCCGGACGAAATGAGCAGTTCTTC.

The table lists this clone with a count of one. The rearrangement links TRBV5-6 to TRBJ1-4; 7 nucleotides line up with TRBD1. CDR3 size: 18 residues. Per germline, CDR1 SGHDT and CDR2 YYEEEE. Trimming at V came to 1 base and at J to 0 bases, leaving 9 bases not matched to a gene. This CDR3 is CASSLNRGVGATNEKLFF. The CDR3 region has the DNA TGTGCCAGCAGCTTGAACAGGGGAGTAGGGGCAACTAATGAAAAACTGTTTTTT.

The chain joins TRBV5-1 to TRBJ2-2, with D possibly TRBD1 on 6 matching bases. V dropped 4 bases and J dropped 2 bases, with 9 bases sitting between them. CDR3 length: 14 amino acids. The germline gives CDR1 SGHRS, CDR2 YFSETQ. This CDR3 is CASSRDTNTGELFF. The CDR3 DNA sequence: TGCGCCAGCAGCAGGGACACCAACACCGGGGAGCTGTTTTTT. The whole variable domain, filled in from reference TRBV5-1 and TRBJ2-2, reads KAGVTQTPRYLIKTRGQQVTLSCSPISGHRSVSWYQQTPGQGLQFLFEYFSETQRNKGNFPGRFSGRQFSNSRSEMNVSTLELGDSALYLCASSRDTNTGELFFGEGSRLTVL.

The chain carries TRBV19 and TRBJ2-5, with a weak D call TRBD1 (5 bases). Germline lookup yields CDR1 LNHDA and CDR2 SQIVND (reference sequence). V gave up 6 bases and J gave up 2 bases, with 13 bases separating them. The CDR3 has 14 residues. CDR3 bases: TGTGCCAGTAGGCCCTTGGGGCAACAAGAGACCCAGTACTTC. Amino acids: CASRPLGQQETQYF. Full variable domain (outside the CDR3, taken from reference TRBV19 and TRBJ2-5): DGGITQSPKYLFRKEGQNVTLSCEQNLNHDAMYWYRQDPGQGLRLIYYSQIVNDFQKGDIAEGYSVSREKKESFPLTVTSAQKNPTAFYLCASRPLGQQETQYFGPGTRLLVL.